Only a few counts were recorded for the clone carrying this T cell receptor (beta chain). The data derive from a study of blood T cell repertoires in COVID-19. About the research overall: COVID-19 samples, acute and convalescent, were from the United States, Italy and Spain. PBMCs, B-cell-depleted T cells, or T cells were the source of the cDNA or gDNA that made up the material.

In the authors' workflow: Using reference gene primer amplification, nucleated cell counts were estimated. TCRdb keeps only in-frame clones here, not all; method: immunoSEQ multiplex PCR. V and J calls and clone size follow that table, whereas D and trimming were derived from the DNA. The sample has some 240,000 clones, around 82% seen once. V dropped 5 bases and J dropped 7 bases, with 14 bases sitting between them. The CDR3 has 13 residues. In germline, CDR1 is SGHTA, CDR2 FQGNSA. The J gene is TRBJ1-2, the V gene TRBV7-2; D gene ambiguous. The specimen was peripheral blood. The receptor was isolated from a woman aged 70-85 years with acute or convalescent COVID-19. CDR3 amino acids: CASSLGQRIGYTF. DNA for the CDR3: TGTGCCAGCAGCCTGGGTCAGCGCATTGGCTACACCTTC.